Below are 18 T cell receptor beta chains sequenced from a single sample in a study of T cell responses to AZD1222 COVID-19 vaccine. Generated by immunoSEQ multiplex PCR, the TCRdb table keeps only in-frame clones and is missing some. Here the sample spans 200,000 or so clones, around 89% being singletons. The input for sequencing was peripheral blood, taken on day 0 of AZD1222 vaccination. These receptors were taken from an adult in good health.

This clone was observed a single time. The V call is TRBV7-3, the J call TRBJ2-7; D tentatively reads TRBD1 or TRBD2 (5 bases each). Trimming took 4 bases from V and 1 from J, leaving 8 bases between them. CDR1 and CDR2 from the germline V gene are SGHTA and FQGTGA. The CDR3 runs 13 residues. CDR3 in DNA: TGTGCCAGCAGCTGGGACGGATCCTACGAGCAGTACTTC. It yields the protein CASSWDGSYEQYF.

The V call is TRBV5-1, the J call TRBJ2-4; TRBD1 agrees at 9 bases. The germline CDR1 and CDR2 sequences are SGHRS and YFSETQ. The CDR3 runs 16 residues. Trimming took 4 bases from V and 8 from J; bases not matched to a gene: 13. The CDR3 spells CASSPGQGYGLDIQYF. The CDR3 DNA follows: TGCGCCAGCAGCCCGGGACAGGGTTATGGTTTGGACATTCAGTACTTC.

The V call is TRBV6-1, the J call TRBJ2-4; the D is unclear. Trimming took 1 base from V and 3 from J, leaving 10 bases between them. The CDR3 contains 15 residues. Per the germline V gene, CDR1 is MNHNS and CDR2 is SASEGT. The chain's CDR3 is CASSEGGPGKNIQYF. The CDR3 nucleotides are TGTGCCAGCAGTGAAGGTGGGCCGGGCAAAAACATTCAGTACTTC.

The CDR3 protein is CASSQDFGQGRNEQYF. CDR3 nucleotides: TGTGCCAGCAGCCAAGATTTTGGACAGGGGCGGAACGAGCAGTACTTC. This chain connects TRBV14 to TRBJ2-7, with 9 bases matching TRBD1. Looked up from germline, CDR1 is SGHDN and CDR2 is FVKESK. V dropped 0 bases and J dropped 5; count of bases not matched to a gene: 8. The CDR3 has 16 amino acids.

The chain employs TRBV12-3 or TRBV12-4 and TRBJ1-2, with a tentative D call TRBD1 (5 bases). The CDR3 extends over 13 amino acids. V lost 8 bases, J lost 4 bases, and 14 bases lay in between. The CDR3 DNA reads TGTGCCAGCGCCGCAGGGTTCACCTATGGCTACACCTTC. It translates to CASAAGFTYGYTF.

The V gene is TRBV6-5, the J gene TRBJ2-6; D is uncertain. Germline-derived CDR1 and CDR2 are MNHEY and SVGAGI. CDR3 length: 14 amino acids. V was trimmed by 5 bases and J by 0 bases, leaving 5 bases between them. Here the CDR3 reads CASSSLSGANVLTF. In DNA form, the CDR3 reads TGTGCCAGCAGTAGCCTCTCTGGGGCCAACGTCCTGACTTTC.

V and J are TRBV6-5 and TRBJ2-7; D gene unclear. The CDR3 spans 13 residues. The V gene's germline CDR1 is MNHEY and CDR2 SVGAGI. Trimming removed 4 bases at V and 0 bases at J, with 7 bases between. This chain's CDR3 is CASSSSSSYEQYF. The CDR3 region has the DNA TGTGCCAGCAGTTCCTCAAGCTCCTACGAGCAGTACTTC.

The rearrangement joins TRBV30 to TRBJ1-1; D gene uncertain. The V gene lost 2 bases and the J gene lost 8 bases, with 9 bases spanning the gap. Germline V gives CDR1 GTSNPN, CDR2 SVGIG (reference sequence). The CDR3 consists of 11 residues. The CDR3, as DNA: TGTGCCTGGAGTACAGAGATAGAAGCTTTCTTT. It translates to CAWSTEIEAFF.

V gene TRBV28 combines with J gene TRBJ2-7; weak D call: TRBD2 (6 bases). The CDR3 is 14 amino acids. V was shortened by 10 bases and J by 1 base, with 17 bases between the two germline ends. Per germline, CDR1 MDHEN and CDR2 SYDVKM. The chain's CDR3 is CAIWRGVGSYEQYF. The CDR3 coding sequence is TGTGCCATCTGGCGGGGAGTTGGGTCCTACGAGCAGTACTTC.

This clone was seen only once. The CDR3 loop is CASSFTQGNYGYTF. In DNA form, the CDR3 reads TGTGCCAGCAGTTTCACTCAGGGGAACTATGGCTACACCTTC. The chain employs TRBV28 and TRBJ1-2; maybe TRBD1 (6 bases). From germline, CDR1 is MDHEN and CDR2 SYDVKM. This CDR3 comprises 14 residues. Trimming cost V 3 bases and J 2 bases, with 10 bases left between them.

This chain links TRBV5-4 with TRBJ1-5; tentative D call: TRBD1 (6 bases). V shed 0 bases and J shed 2 bases, with 6 bases lying between them. Looked up from germline, CDR1 is SGHNT and CDR2 is YYREEE (reference sequence). The CDR3 covers 14 residues. The CDR3 reads CASSLDRGNQPQHF. CDR3 coding DNA: TGTGCCAGCAGCTTGGACAGGGGCAATCAGCCCCAGCATTTT. The whole variable domain, remainder taken from reference TRBV5-4 and TRBJ1-5, is ETGVTQSPTHLIKTRGQQVTLRCSSQSGHNTVSWYQQALGQGPQFIFQYYREEENGRGNFPPRFSGLQFPNYSSELNVNALELDDSALYLCASSLDRGNQPQHFGDGTRLSIL.

The V call is TRBV18, the J call TRBJ2-5; D could derive from TRBD1 or TRBD2 (6 bases each). Looked up from germline, CDR1 is KGHSH and CDR2 is LQKENI. V was trimmed by 6 bases and J by 5 bases, leaving 22 bases between them. The CDR3 runs 16 residues. CDR3 DNA: TGTGCCAGCTCGCCGCCAGTTGGTGGGGGGCGTGAGACCCAGTACTTC. As protein: CASSPPVGGGRETQYF.

The chain carries TRBV6-6 and TRBJ2-7, with 10 bases identical to TRBD1. J gave up 0 bases and V 5 bases, and 10 bases lay outside the gene matches. The CDR3 length is 17 residues. From germline, CDR1 is MNHNY and CDR2 SVGAGI (reference sequence). CDR3 in DNA: TGTGCCAGCAGTCGCCGACAGGGGGCCTTCCGCTCCTACGAGCAGTACTTC. Amino acids: CASSRRQGAFRSYEQYF.

This rearrangement joins TRBV24-1 to TRBJ2-1; TRBD2 matches 11 bases. This CDR3 region has 17 residues. Germline V gives CDR1 KGHDR, CDR2 SFDVKD. The V segment lost 4 bases and the J segment 2 bases; nucleotides outside the gene matches: 6. The CDR3 region is CATSDPSSGRAYNEQFF. Here the CDR3 DNA reads TGTGCCACCAGTGACCCAAGTAGCGGGAGGGCCTACAATGAGCAGTTCTTC.

This chain connects TRBV19 to TRBJ2-1; TRBD2 matches at 9 bases. The V gene end was trimmed by 5 bases and the J gene end by 9 bases; junction bases not matched to a gene: 14. The CDR3 runs 16 residues. In germline, CDR1 is LNHDA, CDR2 SQIVND (reference sequence). CDR3 DNA sequence: TGTGCCAGTAGTCCCCGCGGGGGGGGTAGGAGAAGTGAGCAGTTCTTC. It specifies CASSPRGGGRRSEQFF.

The rearrangement joins TRBV2 to TRBJ2-5; 9 bases align to TRBD2. V trimming: 4 bases; J trimming: 0 bases; junction bases outside the gene matches: 12. CDR1 SNHLY and CDR2 FYNNEI come from the germline V gene. The CDR3 contains 18 residues. The CDR3 protein is CASSALTSGSSYQETQYF. The CDR3 DNA reads as TGTGCCAGCAGTGCGCTGACTAGCGGTTCCTCGTACCAAGAGACCCAGTACTTC.

The chain couples TRBV18 to TRBJ2-2; possibly TRBD1 for D (5 bases). Between the trimmed V and J ends, which lost 6 bases and 6 bases, there was a span of 17 bases. CDR3 size: 15 residues. The V gene's germline CDR1 is KGHSH and CDR2 LQKENI. The CDR3 protein is CASSPDMSGAGELFF. In nucleotides, the CDR3 is TGTGCCAGCTCTCCGGACATGTCGGGCGCCGGGGAGCTGTTTTTT.

In DNA form, the CDR3 reads TGTGCCAGTAGTATGAAGCGGGCCACAGATACGCAGTATTTT. The encoded protein is CASSMKRATDTQYF. This chain joins TRBV19 and TRBJ2-3; possibly TRBD2 for D (6 bases). This CDR3 has 14 residues. The germline V gene has CDR1 LNHDA and CDR2 SQIVND (reference sequence). The V gene lost 3 bases and the J gene lost 2 bases, with 9 bases spanning the gap.